This TCR beta chain was identified during a study of T cells in Graves' hyperthyroidism and ophthalmopathy. Study findings and constraints: Ophthalmopathy prediction by the model preceded onset by a median about 6.8 months.

The diagnoses drew upon clinical symptoms, serum thyroxine and TRAb, thyroid ultrasound and orbital computed tomography. TCR beta CDR3 regions were amplified from RNA. With the HTBI primer set, the TCR CDR3 went through a first round of RT-PCR. TCRdb itself ran the multiplex PCR reads through MiXCR, one entry per CDR3 protein. The sample has 600,000 to 700,000 distinct CDR3 sequences, about 45% seen once. As regards this clonotype: As yet, its antigen is unknown.

Trimming took 4 bases from V and 8 from J, leaving 11 bases between them. This CDR3 spans 12 amino acids. Germline V lookup: CDR1 SGHTA, CDR2 FQGNSA. The chain uses TRBV7-2 and TRBJ1-1; tentative D call: TRBD1 (5 bases). The specimen was peripheral blood or thyroid tissue (not recorded which). The receptor comes from an adult man with Graves' disease, either hyperthyroidism or ophthalmopathy (not recorded which). The CDR3 spells CASSWRGREAFF. The DNA of the CDR3 is TGTGCCAGCAGCTGGAGGGGTCGGGAAGCTTTCTTT.